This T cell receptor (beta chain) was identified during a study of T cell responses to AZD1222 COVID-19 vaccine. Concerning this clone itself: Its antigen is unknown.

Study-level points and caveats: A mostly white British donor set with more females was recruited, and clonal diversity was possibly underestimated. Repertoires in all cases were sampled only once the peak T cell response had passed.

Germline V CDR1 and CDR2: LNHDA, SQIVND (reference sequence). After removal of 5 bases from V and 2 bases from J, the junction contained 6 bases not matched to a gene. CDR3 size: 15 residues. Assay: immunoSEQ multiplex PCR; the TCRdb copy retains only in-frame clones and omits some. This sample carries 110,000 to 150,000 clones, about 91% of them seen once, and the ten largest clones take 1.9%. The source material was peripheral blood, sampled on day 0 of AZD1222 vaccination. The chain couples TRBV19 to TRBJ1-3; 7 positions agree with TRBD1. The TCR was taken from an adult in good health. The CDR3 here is CASSPGTAPGNTIYF. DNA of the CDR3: TGTGCCAGTAGTCCCGGGACAGCCCCTGGAAACACCATATATTTT.